These 31 T cell receptor beta chains originate from one sample sequenced in a study of radiotherapy plus CTLA-4 blockade in lung cancer. Only in-frame clones appear in the TCRdb table, and some are missing; sequencing was by immunoSEQ multiplex PCR. The repertoire has approximately 99,000 clones, about 86% of them found once; the top ten carry 4.9%. Sequences were derived from peripheral blood, sampled from a patient treated with radiotherapy plus ipilimumab. These receptors all stem from a human donor with non-small cell lung cancer that progressed on radiotherapy plus ipilimumab.

The DNA for the CDR3 is TGCGCCAGCAGCTTTCGGACAGGGGCCCAAGACAATGAGCAGTTCTTC. It codes for CASSFRTGAQDNEQFF. The chain links TRBV5-1 to TRBJ2-1; 9 bases map to TRBD1. The CDR3 is made up of 16 amino acids. CDR1 SGHRS and CDR2 YFSETQ come from the germline V gene. V dropped 2 bases and J dropped 5; count of bases not matched to a gene: 8.

The chain recombines TRBV9 with TRBJ2-1, with TRBD2 matching over 11 bases. V lost 2 bases to trimming and J lost 4 bases; unmatched junction nucleotides: 2. CDR1 SGDLS and CDR2 YYNGEE come from the germline V gene. The CDR3 is 15 amino acids. Here the CDR3 DNA reads TGTGCCAGCAGCGTTAGCGGGAGGGAATACAATGAGCAGTTCTTC. It yields the protein CASSVSGREYNEQFF.

In DNA, the CDR3 is TGTGCCAGCAGCTTTAACAGAAACACTGAAGCTTTCTTT. As protein: CASSFNRNTEAFF. The rearrangement joins TRBV7-6 to TRBJ1-1; D not certain. The germline CDR1 and CDR2 sequences are SGHVS and FNYEAQ. V was clipped by 3 bases and J by 2 bases, with 7 bases between them. The CDR3 is made up of 13 amino acids. The full variable domain, completed using reference TRBV7-6 and TRBJ1-1, is GAGVSQSPRYKVTKRGQDVALRCDPISGHVSLYWYRQALGQGPEFLTYFNYEAQQDKSGLPNDRFSAERPEGSISTLTIQRTEQRDSAMYRCASSFNRNTEAFFGQGTRLTVV.

This clone was observed a few times. The chain combines TRBV27 with TRBJ1-2; D is uncertain. The CDR3 sequence is 15 residues long. The V gene's germline CDR1 is MNHEY and CDR2 SMNVEV (reference sequence). V lost 2 bases and J lost 1, with 11 bases in between. CDR3 loop: CASSLTPGLNYGYTF. CDR3 bases: TGTGCCAGCAGTTTAACGCCAGGCCTTAACTATGGCTACACCTTC.

The chain links TRBV5-6 to TRBJ1-2, with D perhaps matching TRBD1 (5 bases). Trimming pared 2 bases from V and 0 bases from J, leaving 11 bases between. The CDR3 is made up of 15 amino acids. Germline values: CDR1 SGHDT, CDR2 YYEEEE. CDR3 protein: CASSLLGEANYGYTF. CDR3 nucleotides: TGTGCCAGCAGCTTATTAGGGGAAGCTAACTATGGCTACACCTTC.

This chain uses TRBV10-3 with TRBJ1-1; 8 bases line up with TRBD1. Unmatched junction bases numbered 3, after V lost 6 bases and J lost 0 bases. The CDR3 extends over 14 amino acids. Per the germline V gene, CDR1 is ENHRY and CDR2 is SYGVKD. CDR3 residues: CAIRGTGLNTEAFF. The DNA for the CDR3 is TGTGCCATCAGGGGGACAGGCCTGAACACTGAAGCTTTCTTT.

The chain couples TRBV30 to TRBJ1-4; perhaps TRBD1 as D (5 bases). Trimming shortened V by 4 bases and J by 5 bases, and 11 bases separated the two germline ends. CDR1 is GTSNPN, CDR2 SVGIG, per germline (reference sequence). The length of the CDR3 is 13 residues. The CDR3 DNA reads TGTGCCTGGACGCAGGGCTTGAATGAAAAACTGTTTTTT. The encoded protein is CAWTQGLNEKLFF.

The V and J genes are TRBV6-6 and TRBJ2-7, with D possibly matching TRBD1 (5 bases). Between the trimmed V and J ends, which lost 7 bases and 0 bases, there was a span of 7 bases. CDR3 size: 12 residues. Germline CDR1 is MNHNY and CDR2 is SVGAGI (reference sequence). The CDR3 DNA is TGTGCCAGCAAGGGGCACTCCTACGAGCAGTACTTC. It translates to CASKGHSYEQYF.

V gene TRBV12-5 combines with J gene TRBJ2-3; weak D call: TRBD2 (5 bases). Trimming pared 2 bases from V and 0 bases from J, leaving 18 bases between. The CDR3 totals 18 residues. Germline V gene sequence: CDR1 LGHNT, CDR2 FRNRAP. The CDR3 DNA follows: TGTGCTAGTGGTTTGTTAATGGCTCGGGTAGCGAGCACAGATACGCAGTATTTT. Amino acid sequence: CASGLLMARVASTDTQYF.

The chain combines TRBV15 with TRBJ1-4; 10 positions agree with TRBD1. Germline-derived CDR1 and CDR2 are LNHNV and YYDKDF (reference sequence). CDR3 length: 16 amino acids. Trimming removed 6 bases from V and 8 bases from J; junction bases left unmatched: 12. CDR3 amino acids: CATRNLRGQGNEKLFF. The CDR3 DNA reads as TGTGCCACCAGAAACTTAAGGGGACAGGGGAACGAAAAACTGTTTTTT.

The V gene is TRBV7-9, the J gene TRBJ1-1; D is undetermined. CDR3 length: 12 amino acids. Germline V gene lookup returns CDR1 SEHNR and CDR2 FQNEAQ (reference sequence). Trimming took off 5 bases at V and 6 bases at J, with 10 bases between the two ends. The CDR3 coding sequence is TGTGCCAGCAGCGATAGGGTTTCTGAAGCTTTCTTT. This translates into CASSDRVSEAFF. Complete variable domain (other parts from reference TRBV7-9 and TRBJ1-1): DTGVSQNPRHKITKRGQNVTFRCDPISEHNRLYWYRQTLGQGPEFLTYFQNEAQLEKSRLLSDRFSAERPKGSFSTLEIQRTEQGDSAMYLCASSDRVSEAFFGQGTRLTVV.

This chain connects TRBV19 to TRBJ2-7; D might be TRBD1 (6 bases). V was cut by 9 bases and J by 3 bases, with 18 bases left in between. This CDR3 has 14 amino acids. Germline CDR1 reads LNHDA; CDR2 reads SQIVND (reference sequence). The CDR3 sequence is CASGPGALVYEQYF. The CDR3 bases are TGTGCCAGCGGGCCAGGGGCTTTGGTCTACGAGCAGTACTTC.

The chain combines TRBV6-1 with TRBJ2-2; D not resolved. Germline lookup yields CDR1 MNHNS and CDR2 SASEGT. V gave up 3 bases and J gave up 7 bases, with 6 bases separating them. The CDR3 contains 12 residues. CDR3 sequence: CASSDWGGELFF. The CDR3 nucleotides read TGTGCCAGCAGTGATTGGGGCGGGGAGCTGTTTTTT.

The chain is built from TRBV6-1 and TRBJ1-4; 7 bases are shared with TRBD1. The CDR3 is made up of 15 amino acids. The V segment lost 3 bases and the J segment 5 bases; nucleotides outside the gene matches: 6. Per germline, CDR1 MNHNS and CDR2 SASEGT. As DNA, the CDR3 is TGTGCCAGCAGTGATTTGGACAGGAAAAATGAAAAACTGTTTTTT. It encodes CASSDLDRKNEKLFF.

The genes are TRBV12-5 and TRBJ1-2, with 8 bases fitting TRBD1. From germline, CDR1 is LGHNT and CDR2 FRNRAP. After removal of 7 bases from V and 2 bases from J, the junction contained 6 bases not matched to a gene. The CDR3 loop spans 14 amino acids. The CDR3 sequence is CASAASGGNYGYTF. CDR3 DNA: TGTGCTAGTGCCGCGTCAGGGGGCAACTATGGCTACACCTTC.

The CDR3 nucleotides are TGTGCCAGCAGCTTAATTAAACTCGGCCACTATGGCTACACCTTC. Protein: CASSLIKLGHYGYTF. The rearrangement joins TRBV7-3 to TRBJ1-2; D is ambiguous. Germline lookup yields CDR1 SGHTA and CDR2 FQGTGA. The CDR3 is 15 residues long. V was pared by 1 base and J by 3 bases, with 12 bases between. The full variable domain, with the rest looked up from reference TRBV7-3 and TRBJ1-2, is GAGVSQTPSNKVTEKGKYVELRCDPISGHTALYWYRQSLGQGPEFLIYFQGTGAADDSGLPNDRFFAVRPEGSVSTLKIQRTERGDSAVYLCASSLIKLGHYGYTFGSGTRLTVV.

The V gene is TRBV7-9, the J gene TRBJ2-5; TRBD2 matches 7 bases. CDR1 is SEHNR and CDR2 is FQNEAQ in the germline V gene (reference sequence). V dropped 0 bases and J dropped 3; count of bases not matched to a gene: 4. The CDR3 contains 15 residues. CDR3 nucleotide sequence: TGTGCCAGCAGCTTAGCTGGCGCGGGAGAAGAGACCCAGTACTTC. Translated: CASSLAGAGEETQYF.

V gene TRBV7-9 combines with J gene TRBJ1-1; 9 bases fit TRBD1. The length of the CDR3 is 13 residues. V gave up 5 bases and J gave up 11 bases; unmatched junction bases: 9. The germline V gene encodes CDR1 SEHNR and CDR2 FQNEAQ (reference sequence). The CDR3 DNA follows: TGTGCCAGCAGCCCCGGACAGGGGAGTTTGGCTTTCTTT. It specifies CASSPGQGSLAFF.

The chain links TRBV29-1 to TRBJ2-3; D not resolved. V lost 3 bases and J lost 0, with 1 base in between. The CDR3 totals 11 residues. CDR1 and CDR2 from the germline V gene are SQVTM and ANQGSEA. The CDR3: CSVESTDTQYF. CDR3 sequence (DNA): TGCAGCGTTGAGAGCACAGATACGCAGTATTTT.

J is TRBJ1-2 and V is TRBV5-4, with TRBD1 matching over 10 bases. V lost 4 bases and J lost 8; bases outside the gene matches: 5. CDR1 and CDR2 from the germline V gene are SGHNT and YYREEE (reference sequence). The length of the CDR3 is 13 residues. In DNA form, the CDR3 reads TGTGCCAGCAGCCGACAGGGGGCTTCCGGCTACACCTTC. Its translation: CASSRQGASGYTF.

In the case of this clone: Other DNA sequences in the sample encode the same CDR3. The chain combines TRBV5-1 with TRBJ2-3; TRBD2 matches 7 bases. Trimming at V came to 3 bases and at J to 6 bases, leaving 4 bases not matched to a gene. Germline-derived CDR1 and CDR2 are SGHRS and YFSETQ. This CDR3 spans 13 amino acids. The CDR3 DNA reads TGCGCCAGCAGCTCCGGGACTACTGATACGCAGTATTTT. Protein: CASSSGTTDTQYF.

The genes are TRBV30 and TRBJ2-2; tentatively, D is TRBD1 (5 bases). V lost 1 base, J lost 1 base, and 10 bases lay in between. The CDR3 loop spans 15 amino acids. Per the germline V gene, CDR1 is GTSNPN and CDR2 is SVGIG (reference sequence). The DNA of the CDR3 is TGTGCCTGGAGTGCAGGGATTAGGAACACCGGGGAGCTGTTTTTT. It codes for CAWSAGIRNTGELFF.

The CDR3 nucleotides are TGCGCCAGCAGCTTGACTACCTCCGCTGTGGAGCAGTATTTT. Its translation: CASSLTTSAVEQYF. The V and J genes are TRBV5-1 and TRBJ2-3; D unresolved. The CDR3 totals 14 residues. Trimming cost V 1 base and J 11 bases, with 17 bases left between them. Germline assignment: CDR1 SGHRS and CDR2 YFSETQ.

This chain connects TRBV13 to TRBJ2-7, with D possibly TRBD1 on 5 matching bases. This CDR3 has 14 amino acids. In germline, CDR1 is PRHDT, CDR2 FYEKMQ (reference sequence). Trimming took off 4 bases at V and 3 bases at J, with 13 bases between the two ends. CDR3: CASSSQGSLYEQYF. Written as DNA, the CDR3 is TGTGCCAGCAGCTCCCAGGGATCTCTCTACGAGCAGTACTTC.

The chain is built from TRBV5-1 and TRBJ2-1; D ambiguous. V was shortened by 4 bases and J by 8 bases, with 13 bases between the two germline ends. Germline CDR1 SGHRS, CDR2 YFSETQ. This CDR3 has 13 amino acids. CDR3 in DNA: TGCGCCAGCAGCCTTGACGTTCGTTATGAGCAGTTCTTC. Amino acid sequence: CASSLDVRYEQFF.

This clone was observed a handful of times. This sequence joins TRBV5-1 and TRBJ2-5; TRBD1 matches at 7 bases. Germline V CDR1 and CDR2: SGHRS, YFSETQ. J gave up 0 bases and V 4 bases, and 3 bases lay outside the gene matches. The CDR3 covers 14 residues. Here the CDR3 reads CASSRQGDQETQYF. The CDR3 coding sequence is TGCGCCAGCAGCCGTCAGGGGGACCAAGAGACCCAGTACTTC.

The chain is built from TRBV30 and TRBJ2-2; D is uncertain. V lost 1 base and J 7 bases, leaving 7 bases between the germline ends. The CDR3 is 12 residues long. Looked up from germline, CDR1 is GTSNPN and CDR2 is SVGIG (reference sequence). This CDR3 is CAWSEVSGELFF. The CDR3 DNA is TGTGCCTGGAGTGAAGTTAGCGGGGAGCTGTTTTTT.

This clone has just one count. V usage is TRBV9 and J usage is TRBJ1-4; TRBD1 is a possible D gene (6 bases). Trimming took off 0 bases at V and 6 bases at J, with 6 bases between the two ends. The CDR3 contains 13 residues. Germline V gene lookup returns CDR1 SGDLS and CDR2 YYNGEE. As DNA, the CDR3 is TGTGCCAGCAGCGTAGGACAGGATGAAAAACTGTTTTTT. Amino acid sequence: CASSVGQDEKLFF.

Only a few counts were recorded for this clone. The chain is built from TRBV10-2 and TRBJ2-5; 9 bases are a match to TRBD1. There are 14 residues in the CDR3. Germline V gene sequence: CDR1 WSHSY, CDR2 SAAADI. The J segment lost 5 bases and the V segment lost 2 bases, leaving 3 bases of the junction unmatched. The CDR3, as DNA: TGCGCCAGCAGTGAGGGACAGGGGTTGGAGACCCAGTACTTC. Translation: CASSEGQGLETQYF.

This rearrangement joins TRBV5-1 to TRBJ2-5, with D perhaps TRBD2 (5 bases). Trimming stripped 0 bases from V and 5 bases from J, with 11 bases between. The CDR3 contains 14 residues. CDR1 and CDR2 (germline): SGHRS, YFSETQ. DNA for the CDR3: TGCGCCAGCAGCTTGGCCTTAGGGAGTGAGACCCAGTACTTC. Its translation is CASSLALGSETQYF.

The chain has TRBV14 and TRBJ2-2; D gene unclear. The V gene lost 1 base and the J gene lost 4 bases, with 16 bases spanning the gap. Germline CDR1 reads SGHDN; CDR2 reads FVKESK. The CDR3 runs 17 residues. CDR3 bases: TGTGCCAGCAGCCAAGTTAGGTCTACTCGACTCACCGGGGAGCTGTTTTTT. Its translation: CASSQVRSTRLTGELFF.